This T cell receptor beta chain came from a study of T cells in Graves' hyperthyroidism and ophthalmopathy. From RNA transcripts, TCR beta CDR3 regions were amplified. With the HTBI primer set, the TCR CDR3 went through a first round of RT-PCR. TCRdb re-called the multiplex PCR reads through MiXCR, storing one row per CDR3 protein. The sample lists more than 500,000 distinct CDR3 sequences; 15% to 20% were seen once. The V end was cut by 5 bases, the J end by 5 bases, with 6 bases between. CDR3 size: 11 residues. Looked up from germline, CDR1 is LGHNT and CDR2 is FRNRAP. This clonotype was counted ten times or more. Clinical symptoms, serum thyroxine, TRAb, thyroid ultrasound and orbital computed tomography established diagnosis.

This chain uses TRBV12-5 with TRBJ1-2; D remains ambiguous. This clonotype was sampled from a woman in her 30s with Graves' hyperthyroidism. Source material: blood. The CDR3 region has the DNA TGTGCTAGTGGTATCCAGTATGGCTACACCTTC. It specifies CASGIQYGYTF.